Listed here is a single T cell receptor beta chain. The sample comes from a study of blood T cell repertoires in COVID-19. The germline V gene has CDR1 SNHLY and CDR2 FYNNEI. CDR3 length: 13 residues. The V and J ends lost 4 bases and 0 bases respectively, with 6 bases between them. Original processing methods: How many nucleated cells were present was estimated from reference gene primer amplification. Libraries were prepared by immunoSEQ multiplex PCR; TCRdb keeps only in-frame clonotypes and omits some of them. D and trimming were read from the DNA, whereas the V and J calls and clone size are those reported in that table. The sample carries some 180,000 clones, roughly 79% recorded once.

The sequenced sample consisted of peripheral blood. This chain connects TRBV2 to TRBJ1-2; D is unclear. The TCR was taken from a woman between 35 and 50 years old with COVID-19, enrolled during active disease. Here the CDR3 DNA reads TGTGCCAGCAGTGTAACAGCTAACTATGGCTACACCTTC. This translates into CASSVTANYGYTF.